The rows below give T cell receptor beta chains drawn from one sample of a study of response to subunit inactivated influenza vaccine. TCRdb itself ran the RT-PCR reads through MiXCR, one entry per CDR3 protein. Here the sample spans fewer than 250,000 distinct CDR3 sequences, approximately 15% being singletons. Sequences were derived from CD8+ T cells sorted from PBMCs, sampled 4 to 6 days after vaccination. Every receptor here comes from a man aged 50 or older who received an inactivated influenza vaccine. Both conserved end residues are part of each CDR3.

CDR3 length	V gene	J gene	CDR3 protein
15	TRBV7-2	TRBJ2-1	CASSSSGSVWNEQFF
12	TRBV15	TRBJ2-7	CSTSRADYEQYF
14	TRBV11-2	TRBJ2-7	CASSLAGESYVQYF
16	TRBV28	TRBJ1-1	CASSLPGQGVNTEAFF
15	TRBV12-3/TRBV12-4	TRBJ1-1	CASSLSGTGNTEAFF
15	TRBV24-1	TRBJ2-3	CATSDRGRGTDTQYF
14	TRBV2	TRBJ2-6	CASSPGLGANVLTF
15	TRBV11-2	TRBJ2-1	CASSYSGGSYNEQFF
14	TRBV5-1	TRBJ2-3	CASRVGGGTDTQYF
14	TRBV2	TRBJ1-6	CASSAQPNNRSLHF
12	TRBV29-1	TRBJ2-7	CSVFLGTYEQYF
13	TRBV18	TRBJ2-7	CASSPVQGYEQYF
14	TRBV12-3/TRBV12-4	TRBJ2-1	CASSRTAVVIGQFF
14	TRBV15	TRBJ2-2	CATSRVTPTGELFF
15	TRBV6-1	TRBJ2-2	CASSPLTGTTGELFF
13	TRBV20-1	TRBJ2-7	CSARDLRAHEQYF
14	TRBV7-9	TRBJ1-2	CASSNSGTAYGYTF
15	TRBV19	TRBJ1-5	CASSILGTGNQPQHF
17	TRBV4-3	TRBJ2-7	CASSRSPGGLVPYEQYF
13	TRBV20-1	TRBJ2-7	CSARTRGSYEQYF
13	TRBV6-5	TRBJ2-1	CASSYALSFGQFF
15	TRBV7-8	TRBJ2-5	CASSQLAGGQETQYF
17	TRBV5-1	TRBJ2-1	CASRPELAGGRYNEQFF
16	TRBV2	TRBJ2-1	CASSGMTSGISSEQFF
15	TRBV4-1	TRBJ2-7	CASSQVQGQFYEQYF
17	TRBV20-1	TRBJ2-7	CSALVTPGLAGIDEQYF
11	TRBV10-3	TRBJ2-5	CATRQGETQYF
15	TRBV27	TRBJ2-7	CASSIFMSGTYEQYF
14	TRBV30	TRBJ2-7	CAWSRGVKSYEQYF
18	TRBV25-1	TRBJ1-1	CASSDTHAGGILNTEAFF
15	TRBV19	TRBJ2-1	CASSPLAGLRVEQFF
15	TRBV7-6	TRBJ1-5	CASSPFEGSNQPQHF
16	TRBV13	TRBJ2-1	CASSFDGRGAYNEQFF
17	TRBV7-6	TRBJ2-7	CASSLGSPREVAYEQYF
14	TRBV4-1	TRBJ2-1	CASSQDQEYNEQFF
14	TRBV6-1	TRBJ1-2	CASSELGAGYGYTF
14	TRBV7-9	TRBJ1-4	CASSGTIYNEKLFF
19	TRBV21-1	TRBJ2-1	CASSKYRRWGSLDYNEQFF
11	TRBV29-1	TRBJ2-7	CSAQEGIQQYF
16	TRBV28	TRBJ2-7	CASSFNIRTATYEQYF
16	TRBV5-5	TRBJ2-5	CASSPYRTPLAETQYF